The source of this T cell receptor beta chain is a study of OX40 agonist ivuxolimab in advanced cancers. Using immunoSEQ multiplex PCR, the repertoire was profiled, and TCRdb retains in-frame clones only, with some absent. The table includes roughly 40,000 clones, around 92% detected once. Of note for this clone: The antigen remains undetermined.

V lost 3 bases and J 1 base, leaving 6 bases between the germline ends. Germline V gene lookup returns CDR1 MNHEY and CDR2 SMNVEV (reference sequence). This CDR3 region has 13 residues. Overall study results and limits: CD4+ and CD8+ T cells in blood underwent clonal expansion by week 6 at 0.1 to 3.0 mg/kg.

The chain combines TRBV27 with TRBJ1-1; D unclear. Sequenced material: CD4+ or CD8+ T cells sorted from blood, taken in a trial of the OX40 agonist ivuxolimab. This TCR was sampled from an adult with an advanced solid tumor such as melanoma, head and neck, liver or kidney cancer. The CDR3 loop reads CASSFVGNTEAFF. DNA of the CDR3: TGTGCCAGCAGTTTTGTCGGGAACACTGAAGCTTTCTTT.